These T cell receptor beta chains were read from a single sample in a study of T cell responses to AZD1222 COVID-19 vaccine. Using immunoSEQ multiplex PCR, the repertoire was profiled, and TCRdb retains in-frame clones only, with some absent. The data show roughly 140,000 clones, 75% to 90% seen once. The source was peripheral blood, collected 28 days after the second AZD1222 dose. The receptor source for this set is an adult who received the AZD1222 COVID-19 vaccine. The CDR3 runs from the conserved cysteine through the conserved F or W. The D gene is left open where the match is weak. Size is stated for part of the rows, as once, few or many counts, or as a class when the clone is expanded.

D: -
V: TRBV7-2
size: -
J: TRBJ1-3
CDR3: CASSSGNTIYF
DNA: TGTGCCAGCAGTTCCGGAAACACCATATATTTT

D: -
V: TRBV11-1
size: -
J: TRBJ2-1
CDR3: CASSLGGFRGNEQFF
DNA: TGTGCCAGCAGCTTAGGCGGGTTTAGAGGCAATGAGCAGTTCTTC

D: -
V: TRBV2
size: -
J: TRBJ2-5
CDR3: CASWGSSETLQETQYF
DNA: TGTGCCAGCTGGGGGTCGTCAGAAACCCTCCAAGAGACCCAGTACTTC

D: TRBD2
V: TRBV5-1
size: -
J: TRBJ2-1
CDR3: CASSWGLSGDNEQFF
DNA: TGCGCCAGCAGCTGGGGACTAAGCGGAGACAATGAGCAGTTCTTC

D: TRBD1
V: TRBV6-4
size: -
J: TRBJ2-5
CDR3: CASSRTGALTQETQYF
DNA: TGTGCCAGCAGTCGAACAGGGGCCCTGACCCAAGAGACCCAGTACTTC

D: -
V: TRBV9
size: -
J: TRBJ1-4
CDR3: CASSVAPGLANEKLFF
DNA: TGTGCCAGCAGCGTAGCTCCGGGGCTAGCTAATGAAAAACTGTTTTTT

D: -
V: TRBV5-1
size: -
J: TRBJ2-2
CDR3: CASGGLTNTGELFF
DNA: TGCGCCAGCGGCGGGTTGACGAACACCGGGGAGCTGTTTTTT

D: -
V: TRBV3-1/TRBV3-2
size: once
J: TRBJ2-1
CDR3: CASSQFLSGDEQFF
DNA: TGTGCCAGCAGCCAATTTTTATCGGGGGATGAGCAGTTCTTC

D: -
V: TRBV29-1
size: once
J: TRBJ2-7
CDR3: CSATRGYEQYF
DNA: TGCAGCGCCACTCGAGGCTACGAGCAGTACTTC

D: -
V: TRBV9
size: -
J: TRBJ1-1
CDR3: CASSVGQGVEAFF
DNA: TGTGCCAGCAGCGTGGGCCAGGGTGTTGAAGCTTTCTTT

D: -
V: TRBV5-5
size: -
J: TRBJ2-3
CDR3: CASSSGTSSTDTQYF
DNA: TGTGCCAGCAGCTCCGGGACGTCCAGCACAGATACGCAGTATTTT

D: -
V: TRBV18
size: -
J: TRBJ2-5
CDR3: CASSPLPREETQYF
DNA: TGTGCCAGCTCACCACTTCCCAGAGAAGAGACCCAGTACTTC

D: -
V: TRBV2
size: -
J: TRBJ1-1
CDR3: CASSVGARDNTEAFF
DNA: TGTGCCAGCAGTGTTGGGGCCAGAGATAACACTGAAGCTTTCTTT

D: -
V: TRBV28
size: -
J: TRBJ2-7
CDR3: CASTPPAGPTRVSDF
DNA: TGTGCCAGCACCCCGCCGGCCGGGCCCACCAGGGTATCGGACTTC

D: TRBD2
V: TRBV5-4
size: -
J: TRBJ2-1
CDR3: CASSLTGGRWNEQFF
DNA: TGTGCCAGCAGCTTGACGGGAGGGCGGTGGAATGAGCAGTTCTTC

D: -
V: TRBV14
size: -
J: TRBJ1-3
CDR3: CASSTRQRSSGNTIYF
DNA: TGTGCCAGCAGCACCCGACAGCGCAGCTCTGGAAACACCATATATTTT

D: TRBD2
V: TRBV6-1
size: -
J: TRBJ2-7
CDR3: CASSGGTSGAGYEQYF
DNA: TGTGCCAGCAGTGGAGGGACTAGCGGAGCGGGGTACGAGCAGTACTTC

D: -
V: TRBV5-1
size: -
J: TRBJ1-2
CDR3: CASSNPGLNYGYTF
DNA: TGCGCCAGCAGCAACCCGGGGCTGAACTATGGCTACACCTTC

D: -
V: TRBV3-1/TRBV3-2
size: -
J: TRBJ1-5
CDR3: CASSQLNQPQHF
DNA: TGTGCCAGCAGCCAGCTGAATCAGCCCCAGCATTTT

D: -
V: TRBV29-1
size: -
J: TRBJ2-2
CDR3: CSAGTIGDFRNTGELFF
DNA: TGCAGCGCTGGTACTATAGGGGATTTTCGCAACACCGGGGAGCTGTTTTTT

D: TRBD2
V: TRBV11-3
size: -
J: TRBJ2-7
CDR3: CASSYYSGSSYEQYF
DNA: TGTGCCAGCAGCTACTATAGCGGGAGCTCCTACGAGCAGTACTTC

D: -
V: TRBV20-1
size: -
J: TRBJ2-1
CDR3: CSARGGGRYNEQFF
DNA: TGCAGTGCTCGTGGTGGGGGGAGGTACAATGAGCAGTTCTTC

D: -
V: TRBV12-3/TRBV12-4
size: once
J: TRBJ2-7
CDR3: CASSLSTSNEQYF
DNA: TGTGCCAGCAGTTTATCTACCAGCAACGAGCAGTACTTC

D: TRBD1
V: TRBV18
size: once
J: TRBJ1-2
CDR3: CASSPLPDRDHGYTF
DNA: TGTGCCAGCTCACCACTTCCGGACAGGGACCATGGCTACACCTTC

D: TRBD2
V: TRBV2
size: -
J: TRBJ2-3
CDR3: CASRTGTSGTTSTDTQYF
DNA: TGTGCCAGCAGGACCGGGACTAGCGGGACCACTAGCACAGATACGCAGTATTTT

D: -
V: TRBV12-3/TRBV12-4
size: -
J: TRBJ2-1
CDR3: CASRRYGDEQFF
DNA: TGTGCCAGCAGGAGATACGGCGATGAGCAGTTCTTC

D: TRBD2
V: TRBV27
size: -
J: TRBJ2-7
CDR3: CASSPTSGGTYEQYF
DNA: TGTGCCAGCAGTCCTACTAGCGGGGGAACCTACGAGCAGTACTTC

D: TRBD1
V: TRBV19
size: -
J: TRBJ1-2
CDR3: CASSTPRDRETYGYTF
DNA: TGTGCCAGTAGTACGCCACGGGACAGAGAAACTTATGGCTACACCTTC

D: -
V: TRBV7-9
size: -
J: TRBJ1-4
CDR3: CASAVKDRKFF
DNA: TGTGCCAGCGCAGTGAAGGACAGAAAGTTTTTT

D: TRBD1
V: TRBV6-5
size: -
J: TRBJ2-1
CDR3: CASSRTGGSYNEQFF
DNA: TGTGCCAGCAGTAGGACAGGGGGGTCCTACAATGAGCAGTTCTTC

D: -
V: TRBV5-4
size: -
J: TRBJ2-7
CDR3: CASSPGVQPNTYEQYF
DNA: TGTGCCAGCAGCCCTGGGGTACAACCGAACACCTACGAGCAGTACTTC

D: TRBD1
V: TRBV9
size: -
J: TRBJ2-5
CDR3: CASSESPGQGNQETQYF
DNA: TGTGCCAGCAGCGAATCGCCGGGACAGGGGAACCAAGAGACCCAGTACTTC

D: TRBD1
V: TRBV29-1
size: -
J: TRBJ1-6
CDR3: CSVKKGTGNNSPLHF
DNA: TGCAGCGTCAAGAAGGGGACAGGGAATAATTCACCCCTCCACTTT

D: -
V: TRBV6-6
size: -
J: TRBJ1-5
CDR3: CASSLDPAWRDSNQPQHF
DNA: TGTGCCAGCAGTCTAGACCCGGCGTGGAGGGATAGCAATCAGCCCCAGCATTTT

D: -
V: TRBV9
size: -
J: TRBJ2-7
CDR3: CASSVATGTYEQYF
DNA: TGTGCCAGCAGCGTAGCTACGGGAACCTACGAGCAGTACTTC

D: TRBD2
V: TRBV5-6
size: -
J: TRBJ2-1
CDR3: CASSFTGTGGYEQFF
DNA: TGTGCCAGCAGCTTCACCGGGACGGGGGGGTATGAGCAGTTCTTC

D: TRBD1
V: TRBV19
size: -
J: TRBJ1-1
CDR3: CASSGGTGVWGTEAFF
DNA: TGTGCCAGCAGTGGGGGGACAGGGGTTTGGGGCACTGAAGCTTTCTTT

D: -
V: TRBV5-1
size: -
J: TRBJ2-1
CDR3: CASSSTDGGTNEQFF
DNA: TGCGCCAGCAGCTCCACTGATGGCGGGACCAATGAGCAGTTCTTC

D: TRBD2
V: TRBV6-6
size: -
J: TRBJ2-5
CDR3: CASMGLAVPETQYF
DNA: TGTGCCAGCATGGGACTAGCCGTTCCAGAGACCCAGTACTTC

D: -
V: TRBV5-1
size: -
J: TRBJ1-1
CDR3: CASSSSSLDTEAFF
DNA: TGCGCCAGCAGCTCGTCGAGTTTGGACACTGAAGCTTTCTTT

D: -
V: TRBV3-1/TRBV3-2
size: once
J: TRBJ1-2
CDR3: CASSQDSGSWGYTF
DNA: TGTGCCAGCAGCCAAGACAGTGGGAGTTGGGGCTACACCTTC

D: -
V: TRBV18
size: -
J: TRBJ2-2
CDR3: CASSPRGMNTGELFF
DNA: TGTGCCAGCTCACCGCGAGGAATGAACACCGGGGAGCTGTTTTTT

D: TRBD1
V: TRBV25-1
size: -
J: TRBJ1-5
CDR3: CASSTGGLGSQPQHF
DNA: TGTGCCAGCAGTACAGGGGGCTTAGGCTCCCAGCCCCAGCATTTT

D: TRBD1
V: TRBV18
size: -
J: TRBJ1-4
CDR3: CASTGQGTTNEKLFF
DNA: TGTGCCAGCACGGGACAGGGGACAACTAATGAAAAACTGTTTTTT

D: -
V: TRBV15
size: -
J: TRBJ2-2
CDR3: CATSKANTGELFF
DNA: TGTGCCACCAGCAAAGCGAACACCGGGGAGCTGTTTTTT

D: TRBD2
V: TRBV19
size: -
J: TRBJ2-7
CDR3: CASSNRALAGGAYEQYF
DNA: TGTGCCAGTAGTAACCGCGCACTAGCGGGAGGGGCCTACGAGCAGTACTTC

D: -
V: TRBV29-1
size: -
J: TRBJ1-3
CDR3: CSVVADSSGNTIYF
DNA: TGCAGCGTTGTTGCGGATAGCTCTGGAAACACCATATATTTT

D: TRBD1
V: TRBV27
size: -
J: TRBJ1-1
CDR3: CASSPGTGGREAFF
DNA: TGTGCCAGCAGTCCGGGGACAGGGGGACGGGAAGCTTTCTTT

D: -
V: TRBV3-1/TRBV3-2
size: once
J: TRBJ2-7
CDR3: CASSRLGTYEQYF
DNA: TGTGCCAGCAGCCGTCTCGGGACTTACGAGCAGTACTTC

D: -
V: TRBV5-4
size: once
J: TRBJ1-3
CDR3: CASSLDPTGRANTIYF
DNA: TGTGCCAGCAGCTTGGATCCAACAGGGAGGGCAAACACCATATATTTT

D: TRBD1
V: TRBV11-2
size: -
J: TRBJ2-1
CDR3: CASSLAGTGSYNEQFF
DNA: TGTGCCAGCAGCTTAGCCGGGACAGGGTCATACAATGAGCAGTTCTTC

D: TRBD1
V: TRBV28
size: -
J: TRBJ2-7
CDR3: CASSLIDRGANEQYF
DNA: TGTGCCAGCAGTTTAATCGACAGGGGTGCAAACGAGCAGTACTTC

D: TRBD1
V: TRBV6-5
size: -
J: TRBJ2-7
CDR3: CASDWDRVKAEQYF
DNA: TGTGCCAGCGACTGGGACAGGGTGAAAGCCGAGCAGTACTTC

D: -
V: TRBV7-8
size: -
J: TRBJ2-3
CDR3: CASSSTGGEDTQYF
DNA: TGTGCCAGCAGCAGCACCGGGGGCGAGGATACGCAGTATTTT

D: TRBD1
V: TRBV28
size: -
J: TRBJ1-6
CDR3: CASNLGSGRGSSYNSPLHF
DNA: TGTGCCAGCAATTTAGGATCGGGCAGGGGGAGCTCCTATAATTCACCCCTCCACTTT